The 27 T cell receptor beta chains reported below all come from one sample, sequenced in a study of CD8+ T cells in alopecia areata. Extracted RNA was reverse transcribed, and the resulting cDNA served as sequencing template. Some clones are missing from TCRdb's copy, which holds only in-frame ones; the method was immunoSEQ multiplex PCR. The sample comprises 200,000 to 250,000 clones, around 67% of which are singletons, and 1% to 1.5% rests with the top ten. Sequenced material: CD4+ T cells sorted from blood, taken at week 0. The receptors derive from a human donor with alopecia areata.

The chain joins TRBV5-4 to TRBJ2-7, with 7 bases matching TRBD1. Looked up from germline, CDR1 is SGHNT and CDR2 is YYREEE (reference sequence). V shed 4 bases, J shed 0 bases, and the junction held 7 bases outside the gene matches. This CDR3 has 15 amino acids. DNA of the CDR3: TGTGCCAGCAGCAGGACAGGCCGGTCCTCCTACGAGCAGTACTTC. Translating gives CASSRTGRSSYEQYF.

This chain connects TRBV19 to TRBJ2-1, with 7 bases lining up with TRBD1. This CDR3 is built from 12 residues. Germline V gives CDR1 LNHDA, CDR2 SQIVND (reference sequence). Trimming took 11 bases from V and 10 from J; bases not matched to a gene: 11. In nucleotides, the CDR3 is TGTGCCCCGGGACAGCCTCATCTGGAGCAGTTCTTC. Translation: CAPGQPHLEQFF. Complete variable domain (other parts from reference TRBV19 and TRBJ2-1): DGGITQSPKYLFRKEGQNVTLSCEQNLNHDAMYWYRQDPGQGLRLIYYSQIVNDFQKGDIAEGYSVSREKKESFPLTVTSAQKNPTAFYLCAPGQPHLEQFFGPGTRLTVL.

V and J are TRBV30 and TRBJ2-2; 7 bases are a match to TRBD2. V lost 2 bases to trimming and J lost 4 bases; unmatched junction nucleotides: 7. CDR1 is GTSNPN and CDR2 is SVGIG in the germline V gene (reference sequence). The CDR3 totals 15 residues. Here the CDR3 reads CAWSSSGGPTGELFF. CDR3 in DNA: TGTGCCTGGAGTTCGTCGGGGGGACCCACCGGGGAGCTGTTTTTT. The variable domain in full, completed from reference TRBV30 and TRBJ2-2, reads SQTIHQWPATLVQPVGSPLSLECTVEGTSNPNLYWYRQAAGRGLQLLFYSVGIGQISSEVPQNLSASRPQDRQFILSSKKLLLSDSGFYLCAWSSSGGPTGELFFGEGSRLTVL.

This clone turned up a few times. The rearrangement links TRBV29-1 to TRBJ2-2, with 7 bases lining up with TRBD1. CDR1 is SQVTM and CDR2 is ANQGSEA in the germline V gene. The trim removed 7 bases at V and 3 bases at J, leaving 14 bases unmatched. The CDR3 has 16 amino acids. Here the CDR3 DNA reads TGCAGCGCCCGAACAGGGGTAGGGATTGACACCGGGGAGCTGTTTTTT. Residues: CSARTGVGIDTGELFF.

The chain recombines TRBV11-2 with TRBJ1-4; no clear D. Germline-derived CDR1 and CDR2 are SGHAT and FQNNGV. This CDR3 is built from 12 residues. The V end lost 7 bases, the J end lost 0 bases, and 3 bases lay between the germline ends. The CDR3 protein is CASTATNEKLFF. The CDR3 region has the DNA TGTGCCAGCACAGCAACTAATGAAAAACTGTTTTTT. Complete variable domain (other parts from reference TRBV11-2 and TRBJ1-4): EAGVAQSPRYKIIEKRQSVAFWCNPISGHATLYWYQQILGQGPKLLIQFQNNGVVDDSQLPKDRFSAERLKGVDSTLKIQPAKLEDSAVYLCASTATNEKLFFGSGTQLSVL.

This chain joins TRBV2 and TRBJ2-5; D is possibly TRBD1 (6 bases). The germline V and J ends were trimmed by 11 bases and 2 bases, with 18 bases remaining between them. The length of the CDR3 is 14 residues. Germline lookup yields CDR1 SNHLY and CDR2 FYNNEI. The CDR3 region has the DNA TGTGCCGGGGGACCAGGGGTCAAACAAGAGACCCAGTACTTC. It codes for CAGGPGVKQETQYF.

This clone was counted ten times or more. V usage is TRBV6-4 and J usage is TRBJ2-6; D is unresolved. The CDR3 length is 14 residues. Germline CDR1 and CDR2: MRHNA and SNTAGT. The ends were cut back, 2 bases at V and 0 bases at J, with 2 bases in the middle. The CDR3 bases are TGTGCCAGCAGTGACAACTCTGGGGCCAACGTCCTGACTTTC. It codes for CASSDNSGANVLTF.

This clone appeared a few times. The chain employs TRBV6-1 and TRBJ2-5, with 7 bases matching TRBD1. Unmatched junction bases numbered 6, after V lost 6 bases and J lost 5 bases. This CDR3 has 13 amino acids. CDR1 MNHNS and CDR2 SASEGT come from the germline V gene. The CDR3 DNA is TGTGCCAGCAGATTGGACAGGCGGGAGACCCAGTACTTC. Translating gives CASRLDRRETQYF.

V gene TRBV30 combines with J gene TRBJ1-2; 7 bases line up with TRBD1. With 5 bases clipped from V and 4 bases from J, the junction kept 10 bases outside the gene matches. CDR1 and CDR2 from the germline V gene are GTSNPN and SVGIG (reference sequence). The CDR3 consists of 14 residues. The CDR3 is CAWDTQGIVYGYTF. The CDR3 region has the DNA TGTGCCTGGGATACACAGGGGATCGTCTATGGCTACACCTTC.

The chain joins TRBV7-9 to TRBJ2-5, with D unresolved. CDR1 is SEHNR and CDR2 is FQNEAQ in the germline V gene (reference sequence). There are 11 residues in the CDR3. Trimming cost V 2 bases and J 14 bases, with 12 bases left between them. Written as DNA, the CDR3 is TGTGCCAGCAGCTTAAGTCTCGTACTATACTTC. This codes for CASSLSLVLYF.

This clone showed up just once. CDR3 sequence (DNA): TGTGCCAGCAGCGTAACCGGACTGCCCTACGAGCAGTACTTC. Protein sequence: CASSVTGLPYEQYF. This chain connects TRBV9 to TRBJ2-7; the D gene is possibly TRBD2 (5 bases). This CDR3 has 14 residues. Germline V gene sequence: CDR1 SGDLS, CDR2 YYNGEE. V lost 1 base, J lost 2 bases, and 10 bases lay in between.

This clone was counted a single time. V usage is TRBV6-5 and J usage is TRBJ1-6; D is undetermined. CDR3 length equals 12 residues. Germline assignment: CDR1 MNHEY and CDR2 SVGAGI. The ends were cut back, 5 bases at V and 7 bases at J, with 6 bases in the middle. The CDR3 loop is CASSNLNSPLHF. DNA for the CDR3: TGTGCCAGCAGTAACTTAAATTCACCCCTCCACTTT.

This clone turned up a few times. The chain recombines TRBV29-1 with TRBJ2-5; D ambiguous. Germline V lookup: CDR1 SQVTM, CDR2 ANQGSEA. V gave up 8 bases and J gave up 6 bases, with 16 bases separating them. The CDR3 has 12 residues. The CDR3: CSFPSRAQTQYF. In DNA, the CDR3 is TGCAGCTTCCCTAGTAGGGCGCAGACCCAGTACTTC. The full variable domain, in which reference TRBV29-1 and TRBJ2-5 provide the parts outside the CDR3, is SAVISQKPSRDICQRGTSLTIQCQVDSQVTMMFWYRQQPGQSLTLIATANQGSEATYESGFVIDKFPISRPNLTFSTLTVSNMSPEDSSIYLCSFPSRAQTQYFGPGTRLLVL.

The chain carries TRBV11-2 and TRBJ1-1; 7 nucleotides match TRBD1. The germline CDR1 and CDR2 sequences are SGHAT and FQNNGV. This CDR3 has 16 residues. V shed 5 bases and J 0 bases; nucleotides not matched to a gene: 9. CDR3 DNA: TGTGCCAGCAGCATTCGTCGACAGGGATTGAACACTGAAGCTTTCTTT. Its translation: CASSIRRQGLNTEAFF.

The CDR3 here is CASSQRRVGGQPQHF. CDR3 sequence (DNA): TGCGCCAGCAGCCAGAGGAGGGTAGGCGGACAGCCCCAGCATTTT. The genes are TRBV4-3 and TRBJ1-5; D gene ambiguous. This CDR3 has 15 residues. The ends were cut back, 3 bases at V and 7 bases at J, with 16 bases in the middle. The germline gives CDR1 LGHNA, CDR2 YSLEER.

The chain recombines TRBV29-1 with TRBJ1-1; tentatively, D is TRBD1 (6 bases). The germline CDR1 and CDR2 sequences are SQVTM and ANQGSEA. Trimming shortened V by 4 bases and J by 1 base, and 16 bases separated the two germline ends. This CDR3 contains 15 residues. The CDR3 sequence: CSVAQEGGRNTEAFF. DNA for the CDR3: TGCAGCGTTGCGCAGGAGGGGGGAAGGAACACTGAAGCTTTCTTT.

This clone was seen a handful of times. CDR3 nucleotide sequence: TGCAGCGTTGGAGGACAGGGGACGGCCGGGGAGCTGTTTTTT. It specifies CSVGGQGTAGELFF. The chain couples TRBV29-1 to TRBJ2-2; 9 bases are a match to TRBD1. The length of the CDR3 is 14 residues. The germline gives CDR1 SQVTM, CDR2 ANQGSEA. V lost 4 bases, J lost 6 bases, and 6 bases stayed unmatched.

This clone was detected once. The V call is TRBV4-3, the J call TRBJ2-1; 8 bases match TRBD1. Unmatched junction bases numbered 3, after V lost 4 bases and J lost 7 bases. CDR1 and CDR2 from the germline V gene are LGHNA and YSLEER. There are 13 residues in the CDR3. The CDR3 is CASSPRQGNEQFF. In DNA form, the CDR3 reads TGCGCCAGCAGCCCGAGACAGGGGAATGAGCAGTTCTTC.

The V gene is TRBV11-1, the J gene TRBJ2-1; 8 nucleotides line up with TRBD2. The CDR3 contains 16 residues. V trimming: 5 bases; J trimming: 11 bases; junction bases outside the gene matches: 17. The germline CDR1 and CDR2 sequences are SGHAT and FQDESV (reference sequence). The CDR3 protein is CASSLGGSGAFRKQFF. The CDR3 coding sequence is TGTGCCAGCAGCCTAGGGGGTAGCGGGGCCTTTAGGAAGCAGTTCTTC.

This clone has just a few counts. Other DNA sequences in the sample encode the same CDR3. The genes are TRBV30 and TRBJ1-5; D gene unclear. Per germline, CDR1 GTSNPN and CDR2 SVGIG (reference sequence). V was shortened by 0 bases and J by 0 bases, with 3 bases between the two germline ends. This CDR3 has 13 residues. The CDR3 bases are TGTGCCTGGAGTGTAGATAGCAATCAGCCCCAGCATTTT. This sequence encodes CAWSVDSNQPQHF.

In regard to this clone: A read error may account for a junction end that differs from germline. This sequence joins TRBV7-7 and TRBJ2-3; the match to TRBD1 covers 7 bases. Germline V gene data show CDR1 as SSHAT and CDR2 as FNYEAQ (reference sequence). CDR3 length: 13 residues. CDR3 loop: CASSLTGPDTQYF. DNA for the CDR3: TGTGCTAGCAGCCTGACAGGGCCAGATACGCAGTATTTT. The full variable domain, with the rest looked up from reference TRBV7-7 and TRBJ2-3, is GAGVSQSPRYKVTKRGQDVTLRCDPISSHATLYWYQQALGQGPEFLTYFNYEAQPDKSGLPSDRFSAERPEGSISTLTIQRTEQRDSAMYRCASSLTGPDTQYFGPGTRLTVL.

This rearrangement joins TRBV29-1 to TRBJ2-3; maybe TRBD2 (6 bases). The CDR3 spans 14 residues. V lost 3 bases, J lost 1 base, and 11 bases lay in between. Germline CDR1 reads SQVTM; CDR2 reads ANQGSEA. The CDR3 bases are TGCAGCGTTGATTTTTGGGGGGGCACAGATACGCAGTATTTT. This sequence encodes CSVDFWGGTDTQYF.

This clone has a single count. The V gene is TRBV7-8, the J gene TRBJ2-4, with D possibly matching TRBD1 (6 bases). The CDR3 is made up of 15 amino acids. With 1 base removed from V and 0 bases from J, the gap between germline ends came to 7 bases. Per the germline V gene, CDR1 is SGHVS and CDR2 is FQNEAQ. CDR3 in DNA: TGTGCCAGCAGCTTAGGGGGGCTAGCCAAAAACATTCAGTACTTC. This translates into CASSLGGLAKNIQYF.

This rearrangement joins TRBV18 to TRBJ1-5; possibly TRBD1 for D (6 bases). The CDR3 runs 13 residues. V was trimmed by 5 bases and J by 8 bases, leaving 13 bases between them. The V gene's germline CDR1 is KGHSH and CDR2 LQKENI. In DNA, the CDR3 is TGTGCCAGCTCAGCCAACAGGGATAAGCCCCAGCATTTT. It encodes CASSANRDKPQHF.

A few counts support this clone. This chain joins TRBV2 and TRBJ2-5, with D perhaps matching TRBD2 (6 bases). Germline V lookup: CDR1 SNHLY, CDR2 FYNNEI. The CDR3 runs 16 residues. Trimming pared 2 bases from V and 2 bases from J, leaving 15 bases between. The CDR3 nucleotides read TGTGCCAGCAGTGAAAGGAGAGTAGCGGAGCAAGAGACCCAGTACTTC. Residues: CASSERRVAEQETQYF. The whole variable domain, remainder taken from reference TRBV2 and TRBJ2-5, is EPEVTQTPSHQVTQMGQEVILRCVPISNHLYFYWYRQILGQKVEFLVSFYNNEISEKSEIFDDQFSVERPDGSNFTLKIRSTKLEDSAMYFCASSERRVAEQETQYFGPGTRLLVL.

The CDR3 spells CASSYSGPRSTDTQYF. In DNA, the CDR3 is TGTGCCAGCAGTTACTCCGGTCCCCGCTCCACAGATACGCAGTATTTT. J is TRBJ2-3 and V is TRBV6-6; D gene unclear. The CDR3 covers 16 residues. V was pared by 0 bases and J by 2 bases, with 12 bases between. Germline V lookup: CDR1 MNHNY, CDR2 SVGAGI (reference sequence).

Concerning this clone itself: The sample contains more than one DNA sequence encoding this CDR3. This rearrangement joins TRBV30 to TRBJ2-7; D is uncertain. The germline V and J ends were trimmed by 0 bases and 1 base, with 4 bases remaining between them. The germline gives CDR1 GTSNPN, CDR2 SVGIG (reference sequence). This CDR3 spans 12 amino acids. For the CDR3, the DNA is TGTGCCTGGAGTGTACTGTCCTACGAGCAGTACTTC. This gives the protein CAWSVLSYEQYF.